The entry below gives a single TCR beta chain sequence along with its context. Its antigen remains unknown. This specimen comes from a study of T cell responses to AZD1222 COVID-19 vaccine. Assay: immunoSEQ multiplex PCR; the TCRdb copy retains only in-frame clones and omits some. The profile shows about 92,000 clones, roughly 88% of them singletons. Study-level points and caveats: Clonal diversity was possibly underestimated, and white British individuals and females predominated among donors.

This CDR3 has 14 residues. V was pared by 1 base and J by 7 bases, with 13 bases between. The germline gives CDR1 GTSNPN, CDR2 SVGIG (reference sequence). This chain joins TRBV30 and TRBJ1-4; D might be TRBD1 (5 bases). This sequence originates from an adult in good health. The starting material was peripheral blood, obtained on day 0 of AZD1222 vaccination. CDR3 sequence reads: CAWSEGGVREKLFF. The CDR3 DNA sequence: TGTGCCTGGAGTGAAGGAGGGGTCCGTGAAAAACTGTTTTTT. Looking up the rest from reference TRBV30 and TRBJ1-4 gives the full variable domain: SQTIHQWPATLVQPVGSPLSLECTVEGTSNPNLYWYRQAAGRGLQLLFYSVGIGQISSEVPQNLSASRPQDRQFILSSKKLLLSDSGFYLCAWSEGGVREKLFFGSGTQLSVL.